What follows is one T cell receptor beta chain and its context. Its antigen is still unknown. This may be a read error: a much more frequent sequence differs by one nucleotide. This sample was taken from a study of regulatory T cells in long-lasting Graves disease. For the study at large: The antithyroid drugs taken by newly diagnosed Graves' patients had been used for under 3 months. Study-level findings and limits: The small sample size may have reduced accuracy. Segments TRBV28, TRBJ1-2 and TRBJ2-5 showed preferential usage in persistent disease. The persistent group shared 2,500 to 3,000 public clonotypes, more than the approximately 880 shared by new patients.

Time point of the sample: newly diagnosed GD, antithyroid drugs for less than 3 months. From PBMCs, RNA was extracted and then used to make the TCR library. Arm-PCR of CDR3 regions with iRepertoire HTBI primers generated TCR beta libraries. TCRdb re-analysed the multiplex PCR reads in MiXCR, keeping a single row per CDR3 protein. The sample holds approximately 230,000 distinct CDR3 sequences; about 16% are singletons and the top ten take 22%. The CDR3 extends over 15 amino acids. The V and J ends lost 4 bases and 2 bases, in that order; junction bases with no gene match: 4. Germline CDR1 SGHAT, CDR2 FQNNGV.

The sequence derives from a female donor with Graves disease. The specimen was peripheral blood mononuclear cells (PBMCs), collected at new diagnosis, from a patient treated with antithyroid drugs. The chain has TRBV11-2 and TRBJ2-3, with 9 bases identical to TRBD1. The CDR3 region has the DNA TGTGCCAGCAGCTCACAGGGGGCAAACACAGATACGCAGTATTTT. It yields the protein CASSSQGANTDTQYF.